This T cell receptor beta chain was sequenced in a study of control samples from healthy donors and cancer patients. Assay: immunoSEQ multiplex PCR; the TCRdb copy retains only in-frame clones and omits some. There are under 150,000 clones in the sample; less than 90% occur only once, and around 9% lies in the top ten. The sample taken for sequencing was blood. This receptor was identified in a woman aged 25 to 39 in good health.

CDR3: CASSDSNTDTQYF. The CDR3 DNA reads as TGTGCCAGCAGTGACTCCAACACAGATACGCAGTATTTT. This rearrangement joins TRBV6-4 to TRBJ2-3, with unresolved D. The V end was cut by 0 bases, the J end by 2 bases, with 3 bases between. The length of the CDR3 is 13 residues. Per germline, CDR1 MRHNA and CDR2 SNTAGT.